This T cell receptor (beta chain) was documented in a study of shared clonotypes between healthy human individuals. Study results and caveats: The authors sampled blood alone, and tissue repertoires likely differ.

For this clone: As yet, its antigen is unknown.

The assay ran at deep level. The table came from immunoSEQ multiplex PCR; TCRdb's copy has only in-frame clones and leaves some out. The sample shows roughly 810,000 clones, about 97% of them seen only once. Selected positively for CCR7 and CD45RO-negative, naive CD8 cells excluded terminally differentiated effector memory CD45RA+ cells. V lost 0 bases and J 2 bases, leaving 3 bases between the germline ends. The CDR3 consists of 13 residues. Germline loops: CDR1 LNHDA, CDR2 SQIVND (reference sequence). The clonotype comes from a man aged 25 to 40 in good health. The sequenced material came from naive CD8+ T cells sorted from blood. The genes are TRBV19 and TRBJ2-3; no firm D call. The CDR3 DNA reads as TGTGCCAGTAGTATAGATCTCACAGATACGCAGTATTTT. Translation gives CASSIDLTDTQYF.